These 25 T cell receptor beta chains originate from one sample sequenced in a study of technical replicates of blood from a few donors. Sequencing was performed with immunoSEQ multiplex PCR; in TCRdb, only in-frame clones are kept and a portion is missing. This sample has about 61,000 clones, with about 87% found just once. The material sequenced was PBMCs. These receptors all stem from a human donor in good health. Some clones in this sample may be carry-over from other donors' samples.

The genes are TRBV30 and TRBJ1-1, with 7 bases that match TRBD1. The V segment lost 5 bases and the J segment 11 bases; nucleotides outside the gene matches: 5. From germline, CDR1 is GTSNPN and CDR2 SVGIG (reference sequence). This CDR3 spans 10 amino acids. Here the CDR3 reads CAWGTVEAFF. CDR3 sequence (DNA): TGTGCCTGGGGGACAGTGGAGGCTTTCTTT.

This chain connects TRBV7-9 to TRBJ2-2, with 9 bases identical to TRBD1. The CDR3 has 13 residues. Looked up from germline, CDR1 is SEHNR and CDR2 is FQNEAQ (reference sequence). Unmatched junction bases numbered 3, after V lost 7 bases and J lost 6 bases. CDR3 sequence reads: CASNGQGSGELFF. In DNA form, the CDR3 reads TGTGCCAGCAACGGACAGGGGTCCGGGGAGCTGTTTTTT. Variable domain in full (rest from reference TRBV7-9 and TRBJ2-2): DTGVSQNPRHKITKRGQNVTFRCDPISEHNRLYWYRQTLGQGPEFLTYFQNEAQLEKSRLLSDRFSAERPKGSFSTLEIQRTEQGDSAMYLCASNGQGSGELFFGEGSRLTVL.

V is TRBV5-1 and J is TRBJ2-1; TRBD1 matches 9 bases. Trimming took 4 bases from V and 5 from J; bases not matched to a gene: 7. Germline values: CDR1 SGHRS, CDR2 YFSETQ. CDR3 length: 15 amino acids. Written as DNA, the CDR3 is TGCGCCAGCAGCCCGGGGACAGGGAAAGACAATGAGCAGTTCTTC. This gives the protein CASSPGTGKDNEQFF.

This chain uses TRBV5-1 with TRBJ1-4; D not certain. CDR3 length: 13 amino acids. The germline gives CDR1 SGHRS, CDR2 YFSETQ. V lost 6 bases, J lost 8 bases, and 14 bases lay in between. The CDR3 coding sequence is TGCGCCAGCACTGGGCCCATTTGGGAAAAACTGTTTTTT. As protein: CASTGPIWEKLFF.

The chain employs TRBV7-2 and TRBJ1-3, with a possible D match to TRBD1 (6 bases). V was clipped by 6 bases and J by 0 bases, with 12 bases between them. This CDR3 comprises 15 residues. Per germline, CDR1 SGHTA and CDR2 FQGNSA. Here the CDR3 DNA reads TGTGCCAGCAGGATTGGGGGCCACTCTGGAAACACCATATATTTT. It translates to CASRIGGHSGNTIYF.

The gene calls are TRBV6-6 and TRBJ2-4; 7 bases map to TRBD1. CDR3 length: 13 residues. V dropped 8 bases and J dropped 2; count of bases not matched to a gene: 3. Germline-derived CDR1 and CDR2 are MNHNY and SVGAGI (reference sequence). The DNA for the CDR3 is TGTGCCAGCCAACAGGGGACCAAAAACATTCAGTACTTC. It codes for CASQQGTKNIQYF.

This chain links TRBV5-1 with TRBJ2-3, with TRBD1 matching over 8 bases. The CDR3 is 15 residues long. The V segment lost 3 bases and the J segment 2 bases; nucleotides outside the gene matches: 5. The germline V gene has CDR1 SGHRS and CDR2 YFSETQ. As DNA, the CDR3 is TGCGCCAGCAGCTACCGGGACAGGTACACAGATACGCAGTATTTT. Its translation: CASSYRDRYTDTQYF.

Regarding this clone: This CDR3 is also generated by other DNA sequences in the sample. This chain joins TRBV5-4 and TRBJ2-7, with TRBD1 as a possible D gene (5 bases). V gave up 1 base and J gave up 3 bases, with 5 bases separating them. The CDR3 has 12 amino acids. Germline V CDR1 and CDR2: SGHNT, YYREEE (reference sequence). CDR3 nucleotide sequence: TGTGCCAGCAGCTTGACAGGCTACGAGCAGTACTTC. Amino acid sequence: CASSLTGYEQYF.

The chain recombines TRBV25-1 with TRBJ2-2; TRBD1 is a possible D gene (6 bases). Germline V gene sequence: CDR1 MGHDK, CDR2 SYGVNS. The CDR3 has 16 amino acids. Trimming removed 6 bases at V and 5 bases at J, with 19 bases between. CDR3 sequence: CASRGALGRGTGELFF. CDR3 sequence (DNA): TGTGCCAGCAGGGGCGCTCTTGGCAGGGGAACCGGGGAGCTGTTTTTT. Based on the CDR3 plus reference TRBV25-1 and TRBJ2-2, the full variable domain is EADIYQTPRYLVIGTGKKITLECSQTMGHDKMYWYQQDPGMELHLIHYSYGVNSTEKGDLSSESTVSRIRTEHFPLTLESARPSHTSQYLCASRGALGRGTGELFFGEGSRLTVL.

The chain joins TRBV7-8 to TRBJ2-7; 9 nucleotides line up with TRBD1. The ends lost 4 bases at V and 5 bases at J; junction bases unmatched: 9. Germline V gene data show CDR1 as SGHVS and CDR2 as FQNEAQ. The CDR3 sequence is 15 residues long. This chain's CDR3 is CASSSRTGVVHEQYF. CDR3 DNA sequence: TGTGCCAGCAGCTCGCGGACAGGGGTGGTACACGAGCAGTACTTC.

This clone was seen once. This rearrangement joins TRBV7-9 to TRBJ2-5, with 7 nucleotides matching TRBD2. CDR3 length: 15 residues. Unmatched junction bases numbered 6, after V lost 1 base and J lost 4 bases. Looked up from germline, CDR1 is SEHNR and CDR2 is FQNEAQ (reference sequence). The DNA of the CDR3 is TGTGCCAGCAGCTTAGACTTGGCGGGAGTAGAGACCCAGTACTTC. Translating it yields CASSLDLAGVETQYF.

This chain connects TRBV29-1 to TRBJ2-3; TRBD2 matches at 8 bases. The CDR3 runs to 14 residues. Germline V gene lookup returns CDR1 SQVTM and CDR2 ANQGSEA. The chain's CDR3 is CSGGERGSTDTQYF. CDR3 nucleotides: TGCAGTGGGGGGGAGCGGGGGTCCACAGATACGCAGTATTTT.

This chain uses TRBV18 with TRBJ2-4, with D possibly being TRBD1 (5 bases). Germline-derived CDR1 and CDR2 are KGHSH and LQKENI. The CDR3 covers 15 residues. The ends were cut back, 2 bases at V and 4 bases at J, with 12 bases in the middle. The CDR3 nucleotides are TGTGCCAGCTCACCAAAACAACGACAGAAAAACATTCAGTACTTC. It translates to CASSPKQRQKNIQYF. The whole variable domain, remainder taken from reference TRBV18 and TRBJ2-4, is NAGVMQNPRHLVRRRGQEARLRCSPMKGHSHVYWYRQLPEEGLKFMVYLQKENIIDESGMPKERFSAEFPKEGPSILRIQQVVRGDSAAYFCASSPKQRQKNIQYFGAGTRLSVL.

This chain links TRBV7-9 with TRBJ1-2; no clear D. CDR1 SEHNR and CDR2 FQNEAQ come from the germline V gene (reference sequence). The length of the CDR3 is 14 residues. Trimming took 2 bases from V and 2 from J, leaving 9 bases between them. The CDR3 loop reads CASSLLGPNYGYTF. DNA of the CDR3: TGTGCCAGCAGCTTACTTGGGCCAAACTATGGCTACACCTTC.

The J gene is TRBJ2-7, the V gene TRBV5-1; TRBD1 matches 10 bases. Germline CDR1 SGHRS, CDR2 YFSETQ. V lost 4 bases and J lost 2; bases outside the gene matches: 9. The CDR3 is made up of 16 amino acids. The CDR3: CASSPDGTGATYEQYF. The CDR3, as DNA: TGCGCCAGCAGCCCGGACGGGACAGGGGCGACCTACGAGCAGTACTTC.

The chain combines TRBV10-3 with TRBJ2-1; D gene unclear. Trimming left V 6 bases short and J 1 base short, with 10 bases between. The CDR3 length is 14 residues. CDR1 is ENHRY, CDR2 SYGVKD, per germline. CDR3 protein: CAIRASGSYNEQFF. CDR3 DNA: TGTGCCATCAGGGCGTCCGGGTCCTACAATGAGCAGTTCTTC.

The CDR3 here is CASSLGSAVDEQFF. The CDR3 bases are TGTGCCAGCAGCTTAGGGTCCGCAGTCGATGAGCAGTTCTTC. The rearrangement uses TRBV11-2 and TRBJ2-1, with unresolved D. V dropped 1 base and J dropped 8 bases, with 12 bases sitting between them. CDR3 size: 14 residues. Germline loops: CDR1 SGHAT, CDR2 FQNNGV.

The chain couples TRBV9 to TRBJ2-1; TRBD2 is a possible D gene (5 bases). This CDR3 is built from 15 residues. V dropped 4 bases and J dropped 6 bases, with 17 bases sitting between them. Germline CDR1 and CDR2: SGDLS and YYNGEE. CDR3 region: CASSPRAVGVNEQFF. The CDR3 DNA follows: TGTGCCAGCAGCCCCCGAGCGGTCGGTGTCAATGAGCAGTTCTTC.

The J gene is TRBJ2-2, the V gene TRBV30; 9 bases are a match to TRBD2. Germline loops: CDR1 GTSNPN, CDR2 SVGIG (reference sequence). Germline trimming cut 1 base from V and 8 bases from J; bases unmatched to any gene: 5. The CDR3 length is 14 residues. The CDR3 nucleotides read TGTGCCTGGAGTGGTGGAGCGGGAGGTGGGGAGCTGTTTTTT. This sequence encodes CAWSGGAGGGELFF.

The V call is TRBV7-8, the J call TRBJ2-7, with D perhaps TRBD1 (6 bases). Trimming stripped 5 bases from V and 1 base from J, with 12 bases between. CDR1 and CDR2 (germline): SGHVS, FQNEAQ. The CDR3 consists of 14 residues. CDR3 sequence (DNA): TGTGCCAGCAGCGCGAGGACAGTTTCCTACGAGCAGTACTTC. Translating it yields CASSARTVSYEQYF.

The rearrangement links TRBV6-5 to TRBJ1-1, with TRBD1 matching over 7 bases. The germline CDR1 and CDR2 sequences are MNHEY and SVGAGI. The CDR3 has 15 amino acids. V shed 5 bases, J shed 2 bases, and the junction held 8 bases outside the gene matches. CDR3 sequence (DNA): TGTGCCAGCAGTCCACTTGGGACAGTTAACACTGAAGCTTTCTTT. Encoded protein: CASSPLGTVNTEAFF.

The genes are TRBV5-1 and TRBJ1-1; D possibly corresponds to TRBD1 (5 bases). This CDR3 comprises 15 residues. Germline lookup yields CDR1 SGHRS and CDR2 YFSETQ. Deletions cut 2 bases from V and 1 base from J, with 12 bases between. The CDR3 protein is CASSFSPGSNTEAFF. The CDR3 DNA reads TGCGCCAGCAGCTTCTCTCCAGGGTCGAACACTGAAGCTTTCTTT.

The chain employs TRBV6-5 and TRBJ1-1; D is perhaps TRBD1 (6 bases). Germline V gene lookup returns CDR1 MNHEY and CDR2 SVGAGI. Trimming stripped 6 bases from V and 2 bases from J, with 13 bases between. The CDR3 loop spans 14 amino acids. The CDR3 sequence is CASSPGQRNTEAFF. In DNA, the CDR3 is TGTGCCAGCAGCCCTGGACAGAGAAACACTGAAGCTTTCTTT.

As DNA, the CDR3 is TGCAGCGTGCTGGCTGCGGGGGGTTATGGCTACACCTTC. Translation gives CSVLAAGGYGYTF. The chain uses TRBV29-1 and TRBJ1-2; a weak D match, TRBD1 (5 bases). CDR3 length: 13 residues. V was trimmed by 6 bases and J by 5 bases, leaving 16 bases between them. CDR1 and CDR2 (germline): SQVTM, ANQGSEA.

The chain couples TRBV4-3 to TRBJ2-7; D may be TRBD2 (6 bases). Germline CDR1 reads LGHNA; CDR2 reads YSLEER. Trimming pared 1 base from V and 0 bases from J, leaving 10 bases between. The CDR3 has 15 residues. CDR3 region: CASSQAPGASYEQYF. The CDR3 nucleotides read TGCGCCAGCAGCCAAGCGCCGGGAGCCTCCTACGAGCAGTACTTC.